This T cell receptor (beta chain) was identified in a study of shared clonotypes between healthy human individuals. Study-wide findings and caveats: Sample collection involved blood only; tissue repertoires are likely different.

V dropped 2 bases and J dropped 5; count of bases not matched to a gene: 1. From germline, CDR1 is ENHRY and CDR2 SYGVKD. This CDR3 region has 13 residues. The authors distributed each subset's genomic DNA evenly over several immunoSEQ plates. TCRdb's table, derived via immunoSEQ multiplex PCR, lists solely in-frame clones and lacks some. The table lists roughly 1,100,000 clones, around 75% of them singletons. Turning to this clone: No antigen is known for it.

Source material: memory CD4+ T cells sorted from blood. Subset here: CD45RA-negative fraction. The clonotype originates from a man younger than 35 in good health. The chain uses TRBV10-3 and TRBJ2-5; TRBD1 agrees at 8 bases. CDR3 bases: TGTGCCATCAGTGAGCAGGGGGCCGAGACCCAGTACTTC. Amino acid sequence: CAISEQGAETQYF.